Only a few counts were recorded for the clone carrying this T cell receptor beta chain. As yet, its antigen is unknown. This entry comes from a study of beta chain features in type 1 diabetes. Study conclusions and caveats: In the patient group, naive, central memory and Treg TCRB repertoires seemed more alike than in the healthy donor group. Insertion counts at VDJ junctions were lower in type 1 diabetes patients, who also showed more deletions there. Sequencing from cDNA could over-represent high-TCR-expressing cells.

The sequenced template was cDNA made from the entire isolated RNA. Generated by immunoSEQ multiplex PCR, the TCRdb table keeps only in-frame clones and is missing some. The repertoire includes about 350,000 clones, around a fifth of them detected once, and under 0.05% sits in the top ten. The authors sorted CD4+ naive, central memory, regulatory and stem cell-like memory cells via CD45RO/CCR7/CD25/CD127/CD95/CD27. This clonotype was obtained from a woman aged 18-29 years in good health. Sequences were obtained from naive CD4+ T cells from blood.

CDR3 DNA: TGTGCCAGCAGCAAGAGAGGCTCGGGGACCCAGTACTTC. It encodes CASSKRGSGTQYF. The chain has TRBV11-2 and TRBJ2-5; D is undetermined. The CDR3 length is 13 residues. Looked up from germline, CDR1 is SGHAT and CDR2 is FQNNGV. The V end was cut by 5 bases, the J end by 7 bases, with 14 bases between.